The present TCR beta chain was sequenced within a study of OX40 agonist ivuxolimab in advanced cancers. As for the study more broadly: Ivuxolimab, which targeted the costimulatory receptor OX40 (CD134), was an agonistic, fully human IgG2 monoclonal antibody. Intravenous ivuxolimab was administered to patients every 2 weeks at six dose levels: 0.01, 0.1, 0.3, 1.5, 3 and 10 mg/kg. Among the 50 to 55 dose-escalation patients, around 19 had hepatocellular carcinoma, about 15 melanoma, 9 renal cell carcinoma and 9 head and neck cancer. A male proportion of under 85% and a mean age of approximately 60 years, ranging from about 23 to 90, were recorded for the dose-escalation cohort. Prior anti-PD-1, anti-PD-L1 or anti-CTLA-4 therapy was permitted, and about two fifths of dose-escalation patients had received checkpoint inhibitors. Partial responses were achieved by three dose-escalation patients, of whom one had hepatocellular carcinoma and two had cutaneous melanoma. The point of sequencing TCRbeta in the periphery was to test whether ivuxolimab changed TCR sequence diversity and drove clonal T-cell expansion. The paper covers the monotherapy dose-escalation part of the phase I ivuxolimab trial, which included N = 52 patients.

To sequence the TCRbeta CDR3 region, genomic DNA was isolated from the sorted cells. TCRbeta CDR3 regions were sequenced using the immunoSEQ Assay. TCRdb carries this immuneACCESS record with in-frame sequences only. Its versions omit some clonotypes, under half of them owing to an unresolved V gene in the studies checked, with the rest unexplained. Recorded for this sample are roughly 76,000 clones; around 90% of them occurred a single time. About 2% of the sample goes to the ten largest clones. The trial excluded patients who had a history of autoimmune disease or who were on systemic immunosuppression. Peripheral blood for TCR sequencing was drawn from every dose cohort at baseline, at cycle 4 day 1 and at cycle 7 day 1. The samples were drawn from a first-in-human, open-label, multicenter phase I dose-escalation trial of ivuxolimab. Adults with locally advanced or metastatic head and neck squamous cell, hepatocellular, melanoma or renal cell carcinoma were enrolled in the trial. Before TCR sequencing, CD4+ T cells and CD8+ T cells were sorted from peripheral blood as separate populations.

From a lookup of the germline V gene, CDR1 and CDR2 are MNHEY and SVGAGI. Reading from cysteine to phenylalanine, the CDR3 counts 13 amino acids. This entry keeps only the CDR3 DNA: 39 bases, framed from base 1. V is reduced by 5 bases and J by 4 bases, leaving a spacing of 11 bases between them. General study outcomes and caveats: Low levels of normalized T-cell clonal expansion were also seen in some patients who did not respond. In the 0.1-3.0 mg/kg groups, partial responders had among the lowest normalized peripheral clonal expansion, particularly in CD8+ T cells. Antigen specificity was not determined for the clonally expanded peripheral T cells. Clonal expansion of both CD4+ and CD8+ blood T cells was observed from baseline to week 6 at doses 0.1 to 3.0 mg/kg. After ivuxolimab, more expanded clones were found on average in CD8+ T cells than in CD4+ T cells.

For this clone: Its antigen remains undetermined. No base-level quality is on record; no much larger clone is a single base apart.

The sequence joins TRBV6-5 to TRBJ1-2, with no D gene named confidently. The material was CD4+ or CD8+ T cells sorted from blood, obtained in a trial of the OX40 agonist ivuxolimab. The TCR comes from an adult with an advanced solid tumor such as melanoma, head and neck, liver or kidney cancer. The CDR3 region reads CASSRDSGYGYTF. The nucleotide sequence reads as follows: TGTGCCAGCAGTAGGGATTCCGGCTATGGCTACACCTTC.